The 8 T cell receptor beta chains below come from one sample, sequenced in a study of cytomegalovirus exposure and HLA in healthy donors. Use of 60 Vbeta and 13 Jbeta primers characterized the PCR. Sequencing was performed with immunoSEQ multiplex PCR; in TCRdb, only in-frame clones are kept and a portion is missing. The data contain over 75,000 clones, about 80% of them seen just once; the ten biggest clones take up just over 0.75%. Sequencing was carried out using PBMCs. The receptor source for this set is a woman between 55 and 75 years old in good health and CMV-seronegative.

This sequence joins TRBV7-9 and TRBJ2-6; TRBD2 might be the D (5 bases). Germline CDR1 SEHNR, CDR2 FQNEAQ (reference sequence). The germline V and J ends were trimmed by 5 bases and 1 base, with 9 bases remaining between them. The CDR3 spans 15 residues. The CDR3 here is CASSLRESGANVLTF. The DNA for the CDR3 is TGTGCCAGCAGCCTGAGGGAATCTGGGGCCAACGTCCTGACTTTC. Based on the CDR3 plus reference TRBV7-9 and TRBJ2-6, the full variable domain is DTGVSQNPRHKITKRGQNVTFRCDPISEHNRLYWYRQTLGQGPEFLTYFQNEAQLEKSRLLSDRFSAERPKGSFSTLEIQRTEQGDSAMYLCASSLRESGANVLTFGAGSRLTVL.

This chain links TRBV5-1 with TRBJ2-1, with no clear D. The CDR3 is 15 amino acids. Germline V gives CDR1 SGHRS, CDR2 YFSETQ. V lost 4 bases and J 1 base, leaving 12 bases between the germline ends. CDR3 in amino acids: CASSPTPDSYNEQFF. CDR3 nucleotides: TGCGCCAGCAGCCCCACACCCGATTCCTACAATGAGCAGTTCTTC.

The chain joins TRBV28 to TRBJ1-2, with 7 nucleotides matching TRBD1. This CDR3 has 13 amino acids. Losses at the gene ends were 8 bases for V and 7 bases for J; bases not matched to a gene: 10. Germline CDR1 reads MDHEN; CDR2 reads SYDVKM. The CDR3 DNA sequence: TGTGCCAGCGGTATTATACAGGGGCCTGGCTACACCTTC. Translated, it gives CASGIIQGPGYTF.

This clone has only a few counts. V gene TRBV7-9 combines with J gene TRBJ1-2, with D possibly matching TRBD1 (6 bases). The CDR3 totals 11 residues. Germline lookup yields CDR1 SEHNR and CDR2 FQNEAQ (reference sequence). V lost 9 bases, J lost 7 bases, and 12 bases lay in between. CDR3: CASTGSGGYTF. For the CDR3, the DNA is TGTGCCAGTACAGGGTCAGGTGGCTACACCTTC.

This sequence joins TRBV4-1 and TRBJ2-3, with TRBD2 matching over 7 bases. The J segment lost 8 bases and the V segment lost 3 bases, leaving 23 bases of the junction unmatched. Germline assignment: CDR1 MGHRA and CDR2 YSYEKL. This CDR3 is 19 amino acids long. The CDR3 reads CASSHPPTAQDNWGGTQYF. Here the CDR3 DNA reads TGCGCCAGCAGCCACCCCCCTACCGCCCAGGACAACTGGGGGGGTACGCAGTATTTT.

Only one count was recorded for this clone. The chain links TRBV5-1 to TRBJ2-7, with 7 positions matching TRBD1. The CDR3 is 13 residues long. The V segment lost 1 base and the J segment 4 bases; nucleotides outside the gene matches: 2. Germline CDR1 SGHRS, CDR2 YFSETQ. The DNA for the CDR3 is TGCGCCAGCAGCTTGACACAGGGGTACGAGCAGTACTTC. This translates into CASSLTQGYEQYF. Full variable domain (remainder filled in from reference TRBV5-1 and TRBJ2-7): KAGVTQTPRYLIKTRGQQVTLSCSPISGHRSVSWYQQTPGQGLQFLFEYFSETQRNKGNFPGRFSGRQFSNSRSEMNVSTLELGDSALYLCASSLTQGYEQYFGPGTRLTVT.

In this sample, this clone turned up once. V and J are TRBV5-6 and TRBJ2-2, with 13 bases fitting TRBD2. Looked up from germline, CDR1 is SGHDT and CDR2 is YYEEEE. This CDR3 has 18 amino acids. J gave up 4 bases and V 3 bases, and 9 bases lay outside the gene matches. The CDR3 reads CASSSSLAGGPGTGELFF. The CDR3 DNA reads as TGTGCCAGCAGCTCCTCACTAGCGGGAGGGCCTGGCACCGGGGAGCTGTTTTTT.

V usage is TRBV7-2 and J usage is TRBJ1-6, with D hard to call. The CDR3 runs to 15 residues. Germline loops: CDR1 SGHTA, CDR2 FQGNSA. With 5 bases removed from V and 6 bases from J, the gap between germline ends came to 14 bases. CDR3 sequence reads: CASSVRTAGNSPLHF. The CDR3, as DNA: TGTGCCAGCAGCGTCCGGACGGCGGGTAATTCACCCCTCCACTTT.